Many counts were recorded for the clone carrying this TCR beta chain. Its antigen is still unknown. These data come from a study of CD8 T cells in ankylosing spondylitis. Unmatched junction bases numbered 5, after V lost 6 bases and J lost 2 bases. The CDR3 length is 14 residues. Germline loops: CDR1 SQVTM, CDR2 ANQGSEA. Quantitative 5'-RACE with molecular barcodes generated TCR beta libraries. Using its own MiXCR run on the 5' RACE reads, TCRdb lists one record per CDR3 protein. The data contain under 85,000 distinct CDR3 sequences, about 5.7% of them singletons. The study's findings and limits: In ankylosing spondylitis blood, a motif of eight highly homologous TCR beta variants appeared characteristic.

The sample was blood, either unsorted or a sorted T cell fraction (not recorded which). This clonotype was obtained from a male donor with ankylosing spondylitis or in good health (not recorded which). J is TRBJ2-1 and V is TRBV29-1; 9 positions agree with TRBD1. CDR3 region: CSVTGTGTYNEQFF. The CDR3 nucleotides are TGCAGCGTCACCGGGACAGGGACCTACAATGAGCAGTTCTTC.